Below, 5 T cell receptor beta chains from the same sample are listed, as sequenced in a study of T-cell reconstitution after alpha-beta-depleted transplantation in children. Unique molecular identifiers were incorporated when the TCRbeta library was constructed. Each CDR3 protein is one row after TCRdb ran MiXCR on the PCR reads. The repertoire has over 100,000 distinct CDR3 sequences, 10% of them found once; the top ten carry less than 45%. Specimen: PBMCs, collected before TCRalphabeta/CD19-depleted stem cell transplant. Receptors were obtained from a boy younger than 10 with acute lymphoblastic leukemia, due to receive a stem cell transplant.

This clonotype was counted ten times or more. This rearrangement joins TRBV5-1 to TRBJ2-7; 11 nucleotides align to TRBD1. V shed 4 bases, J shed 6 bases, and the junction held 6 bases outside the gene matches. Germline V CDR1 and CDR2: SGHRS, YFSETQ. This CDR3 is 14 amino acids long. CDR3 in DNA: TGCGCCAGCAGCGCCGGGACAGGGGGTTCCGAGCAGTACTTC. This translates into CASSAGTGGSEQYF.

This clonotype was seen at least ten times. The CDR3 here is CSAEGPSTGRTDTQYF. CDR3 nucleotides: TGCAGTGCCGAGGGGCCGAGTACAGGACGCACAGATACGCAGTATTTT. The J gene is TRBJ2-3, the V gene TRBV20-1, with D perhaps assigned TRBD1 or TRBD2 (5 bases each). This CDR3 is 16 amino acids long. Deletions cut 6 bases from V and 1 base from J, with 20 bases between. Germline V gene data show CDR1 as DFQATT and CDR2 as SNEGSKA (reference sequence).

The table lists this clonotype with many counts. V is TRBV6-5 and J is TRBJ2-7; weak D call: TRBD1 (5 bases). V was clipped by 6 bases and J by 4 bases, with 10 bases between them. The length of the CDR3 is 12 residues. Germline V gives CDR1 MNHEY, CDR2 SVGAGI. CDR3 residues: CASRRQGYEQYF. The CDR3 DNA follows: TGTGCCAGCAGAAGGCAGGGATACGAGCAGTACTTC.

This clonotype has ten or more counts. This chain uses TRBV12-3 or TRBV12-4 with TRBJ1-2; no firm D call. This CDR3 is built from 15 residues. V was clipped by 3 bases and J by 4 bases, with 15 bases between them. In nucleotides, the CDR3 is TGTGCCAGCAGTTTGAAGAACAGCGGGAGCTATGGCTACACCTTC. The encoded protein is CASSLKNSGSYGYTF.

This clonotype was seen only a few times. The chain uses TRBV20-1 and TRBJ2-3; D is unresolved. V was clipped by 3 bases and J by 3 bases, with 13 bases between them. CDR1 and CDR2 from the germline V gene are DFQATT and SNEGSKA (reference sequence). CDR3 size: 14 residues. CDR3 sequence: CSARSLDWTDTQYF. In nucleotides, the CDR3 is TGCAGTGCTAGGTCGTTAGATTGGACAGATACGCAGTATTTT.